These 11 T cell receptor beta chains originate from one sample sequenced in a study of cytomegalovirus exposure and HLA in healthy donors. Use of 60 Vbeta and 13 Jbeta primers characterized the PCR. TCRdb keeps only in-frame clones here, not all; method: immunoSEQ multiplex PCR. This sample yields approximately 140,000 clones, of which around four fifths are seen a single time; about 1.2% belongs to the top ten. The sample taken for sequencing was PBMCs. All receptors come from a boy between 10 and 17 years old in good health and CMV-seronegative.

Only one count was recorded for this clone. The chain uses TRBV5-4 and TRBJ1-2; unclear D gene. Germline-derived CDR1 and CDR2 are SGHNT and YYREEE (reference sequence). Trimming cost V 4 bases and J 4 bases, with 11 bases left between them. The CDR3 length is 13 residues. The CDR3 loop is CASSLGQVYGYTF. The CDR3 DNA is TGTGCCAGCAGCCTGGGCCAGGTCTATGGCTACACCTTC.

The chain is built from TRBV10-3 and TRBJ2-7; 7 bases agree with TRBD2. This CDR3 is built from 16 residues. The germline V gene has CDR1 ENHRY and CDR2 SYGVKD. With 4 bases clipped from V and 2 bases from J, the junction kept 11 bases outside the gene matches. CDR3 protein: CAISVSPGGPPYEQYF. Written as DNA, the CDR3 is TGTGCCATCAGTGTTTCTCCGGGAGGCCCTCCCTACGAGCAGTACTTC.

V is TRBV29-1 and J is TRBJ2-7; 9 nucleotides match TRBD1. The CDR3 has 11 amino acids. V was clipped by 6 bases and J by 7 bases; unmatched bases: 4. Germline V gene sequence: CDR1 SQVTM, CDR2 ANQGSEA. This CDR3 reads CSVPTGGEQYF. CDR3 DNA sequence: TGCAGCGTGCCGACAGGGGGGGAGCAGTACTTC.

This clone appeared a single time. The V call is TRBV7-9, the J call TRBJ2-3; 9 nucleotides line up with TRBD1. Germline CDR1 reads SEHNR; CDR2 reads FQNEAQ (reference sequence). This CDR3 is built from 15 residues. Trimming removed 5 bases from V and 0 bases from J; junction bases left unmatched: 3. This CDR3 reads CASSIQGASTDTQYF. DNA for the CDR3: TGTGCCAGCAGCATACAGGGGGCAAGCACAGATACGCAGTATTTT.

J is TRBJ2-7 and V is TRBV11-3; 11 nucleotides line up with TRBD2. The CDR3 spans 16 residues. The trim removed 5 bases at V and 7 bases at J, leaving 13 bases unmatched. The germline V gene has CDR1 SGHNT and CDR2 YENEEA. The DNA for the CDR3 is TGTGCCAGCAGCCCAGGCATACTAGCGGGAGTTGATGAGCAGTACTTC. Protein sequence: CASSPGILAGVDEQYF.

This clone is a singleton in its sample. The chain uses TRBV6-5 and TRBJ1-2, with TRBD1 as a possible D gene (6 bases). V gave up 2 bases and J gave up 8 bases, with 15 bases separating them. The CDR3 runs to 14 residues. Germline loops: CDR1 MNHEY, CDR2 SVGAGI. The CDR3 DNA reads TGTGCCAGCAGTTACCACAGGGAGATGGAGGGCTACACCTTC. It is translated as CASSYHREMEGYTF.

The chain employs TRBV5-1 and TRBJ2-3; 9 nucleotides agree with TRBD2. The V and J ends lost 2 bases and 3 bases, in that order; junction bases with no gene match: 7. Germline CDR1 and CDR2: SGHRS and YFSETQ. This CDR3 contains 16 residues. The CDR3 loop reads CASSLSLAGTTDTQYF. CDR3 nucleotides: TGCGCCAGCAGCTTAAGCCTAGCGGGAACAACAGATACGCAGTATTTT. The variable domain in full, with the rest retrieved from reference TRBV5-1 and TRBJ2-3, is KAGVTQTPRYLIKTRGQQVTLSCSPISGHRSVSWYQQTPGQGLQFLFEYFSETQRNKGNFPGRFSGRQFSNSRSEMNVSTLELGDSALYLCASSLSLAGTTDTQYFGPGTRLTVL.

The chain employs TRBV18 and TRBJ2-7, with a tentative D call TRBD2 (6 bases). The CDR3 loop spans 14 amino acids. The germline gives CDR1 KGHSH, CDR2 LQKENI. V lost 3 bases and J 3 bases, leaving 12 bases between the germline ends. CDR3 in DNA: TGTGCCAGCTCACCTCAGCAGGACTACTACGAGCAGTACTTC. The encoded protein is CASSPQQDYYEQYF.

This clone was detected only once. V gene TRBV7-9 combines with J gene TRBJ2-3; D may be TRBD2 (6 bases). V lost 3 bases, J lost 4 bases, and 14 bases lay in between. CDR1 is SEHNR and CDR2 is FQNEAQ in the germline V gene (reference sequence). This CDR3 has 15 amino acids. CDR3 in DNA: TGTGCCAGCAGCTTTGACGGGGGAGGCGCAGATACGCAGTATTTT. It codes for CASSFDGGGADTQYF.

This rearrangement joins TRBV5-8 to TRBJ2-2; 11 nucleotides align to TRBD1. The CDR3 length is 16 residues. From germline, CDR1 is SGHTS and CDR2 YDEGEE. V shed 4 bases, J shed 8 bases, and the junction held 10 bases outside the gene matches. CDR3 amino acids: CASSPGQGALLGELFF. The CDR3, as DNA: TGTGCCAGCAGCCCTGGACAGGGGGCGCTTTTGGGGGAGCTGTTTTTT.

The gene calls are TRBV13 and TRBJ2-7; D gene uncertain. Germline V CDR1 and CDR2: PRHDT, FYEKMQ (reference sequence). The CDR3 covers 15 residues. V lost 8 bases, J lost 6 bases, and 23 bases lay in between. The CDR3 loop is CASRIGSVSLGEQYF. CDR3 in DNA: TGTGCCAGCCGTATCGGGTCGGTTTCTCTAGGCGAGCAGTACTTC.